One sample yielded the 26 T cell receptor beta chains listed below, sequenced in a study of breast tumors, draining lymph nodes, adjacent tissues. Samples came from axillary lymph nodes draining the breast cancer. TCRdb itself ran the multiplex PCR reads through MiXCR, one entry per CDR3 protein. The data hold approximately 300,000 distinct CDR3 sequences, with around 30% observed a single time. The material sequenced was axillary lymph node tissue. These receptors were obtained from a female donor with breast cancer. Some clones in this sample may be carry-over from other donors' samples.

The V call is TRBV7-8, the J call TRBJ1-3; D uncertain. CDR1 and CDR2 from the germline V gene are SGHVS and FQNEAQ. Trimming left V 11 bases short and J 0 bases short, with 26 bases between. This CDR3 is 18 amino acids long. Written as DNA, the CDR3 is TGTGCCTGGATCAAGCGCCCCTTCAGGATCTTCTCTGGAAACACCATATATTTT. Amino acid sequence: CAWIKRPFRIFSGNTIYF.

In this sample, this clonotype turned up many times. V usage is TRBV20-1 and J usage is TRBJ1-5; TRBD1 is a possible D gene (5 bases). V was cut by 0 bases and J by 4 bases, with 10 bases left in between. In germline, CDR1 is DFQATT, CDR2 SNEGSKA (reference sequence). The CDR3 sequence is 14 residues long. The CDR3 DNA is TGCAGTGCTAGAGATTTGGGGGGGAATCAGCCCCAGCATTTT. Protein product: CSARDLGGNQPQHF.

This clonotype was counted ten times or more. DNA of the CDR3: TGTGCCAGCAGCGTCGGGACAGAAGAGACCCAGTACTTC. This sequence encodes CASSVGTEETQYF. The V and J genes are TRBV9 and TRBJ2-5; 7 positions agree with TRBD1. CDR1 SGDLS and CDR2 YYNGEE come from the germline V gene. The CDR3 has 13 residues. Trimming cost V 2 bases and J 3 bases; bases outside gene matches: 1.

This clonotype has a count of ten or more. The chain is built from TRBV11-2 and TRBJ2-7; 11 bases map to TRBD1. The CDR3 loop spans 17 amino acids. Germline lookup yields CDR1 SGHAT and CDR2 FQNNGV. Trimming took 3 bases from V and 1 from J; bases not matched to a gene: 8. CDR3 sequence reads: CASSFGDRGSASYEQYF. The CDR3 region has the DNA TGTGCCAGCAGCTTTGGGGACAGGGGGTCTGCATCCTACGAGCAGTACTTC. Full variable domain (rest looked up from reference TRBV11-2 and TRBJ2-7): EAGVAQSPRYKIIEKRQSVAFWCNPISGHATLYWYQQILGQGPKLLIQFQNNGVVDDSQLPKDRFSAERLKGVDSTLKIQPAKLEDSAVYLCASSFGDRGSASYEQYFGPGTRLTVT.

This clonotype was seen repeatedly, ten times or more. This chain uses TRBV12-3 or TRBV12-4 with TRBJ1-5, with D possibly matching TRBD1 (5 bases). Trimming left V 5 bases short and J 4 bases short, with 15 bases between. The length of the CDR3 is 15 residues. CDR3 in DNA: TGTGCCAGCAGTACAACAGGCCTGGGGAATCAGCCCCAGCATTTT. Translation gives CASSTTGLGNQPQHF.

This clonotype was recorded many times. This chain uses TRBV6-6 with TRBJ1-6, with unresolved D. Germline loops: CDR1 MNHNY, CDR2 SVGAGI (reference sequence). V shed 2 bases and J shed 7 bases, with 9 bases lying between them. This CDR3 comprises 14 residues. CDR3 nucleotide sequence: TGTGCCAGCAGTTACGAAGGAGGAAATTCACCCCTCCACTTT. As protein: CASSYEGGNSPLHF.

The J gene is TRBJ1-1, the V gene TRBV7-9; D is possibly TRBD1 (6 bases). Trimming took 2 bases from V and 8 from J, leaving 12 bases between them. The CDR3 runs to 13 residues. Germline V gene sequence: CDR1 SEHNR, CDR2 FQNEAQ (reference sequence). The CDR3 reads CASSLWWGAEAFF. In DNA, the CDR3 is TGTGCCAGCAGCTTATGGTGGGGGGCAGAAGCTTTCTTT.

The chain uses TRBV10-3 and TRBJ2-1; no clear D gene. Germline assignment: CDR1 ENHRY and CDR2 SYGVKD. The CDR3 has 11 residues. Trimming removed 6 bases from V and 9 bases from J, with 9 bases in between. CDR3 in amino acids: CAIRAEREQFF. In nucleotides, the CDR3 is TGTGCCATCAGGGCGGAGCGTGAGCAGTTCTTC.

This clonotype was seen repeatedly, ten times or more. The chain uses TRBV20-1 and TRBJ1-3; no firm D call. The CDR3 contains 12 residues. V was pared by 3 bases and J by 2 bases, with 5 bases between. CDR1 DFQATT and CDR2 SNEGSKA come from the germline V gene (reference sequence). CDR3 in amino acids: CSARVAGNTIYF. In DNA, the CDR3 is TGCAGTGCTAGGGTGGCTGGAAACACCATATATTTT.

This clonotype was detected ten times or more. V is TRBV6-1 and J is TRBJ1-5, with 7 bases matching TRBD1. From germline, CDR1 is MNHNS and CDR2 SASEGT. Trimming took 2 bases from V and 3 from J; bases not matched to a gene: 1. The CDR3 extends over 14 amino acids. The CDR3 reads CASSETGDNQPQHF. DNA of the CDR3: TGTGCCAGCAGTGAAACAGGGGACAATCAGCCCCAGCATTTT.

With respect to this clonotype: This CDR3 is missing its conserved last phenylalanine or tryptophan, likely due to a read error. The genes are TRBV10-1 and TRBJ2-1; D is unresolved. Germline V gene data show CDR1 as WNHNN and CDR2 as SYGVQD (reference sequence). V lost 7 bases to trimming and J lost 2 bases, with 12 bases between them. There are 14 residues in the CDR3. CDR3 nucleotides: TGCGCCAGCAAGGCTAGGCTTCCCTACAATGAGCAGTTCCTC. Residues: CASKARLPYNEQFL.

In regard to this clonotype: At one end, the junction sequence differs from germline, possibly due to a read error. The genes are TRBV24-1 and TRBJ2-1; TRBD2 is a possible D gene (5 bases). Per germline, CDR1 KGHDR and CDR2 SFDVKD. The CDR3 length is 15 residues. CDR3 protein: CARDSERPSYNEQFF. The CDR3 nucleotides are TGTGCTAGAGATTCGGAGCGGCCTTCCTATAATGAGCAGTTCTTC.

This clonotype came up many times. The chain uses TRBV7-2 and TRBJ2-1; 15 bases are a match to TRBD2. The V segment lost 5 bases and the J segment 9 bases; nucleotides outside the gene matches: 5. The germline CDR1 and CDR2 sequences are SGHTA and FQGNSA. This CDR3 is built from 15 residues. The CDR3 DNA is TGTGCCAGCAGCCCTGGGACTAGCGGGAGGAGTGAGCAGTTCTTC. Protein product: CASSPGTSGRSEQFF.

This clonotype appeared many times. The chain uses TRBV7-9 and TRBJ1-5, with no clear D. The CDR3 spans 15 residues. Germline V gene data show CDR1 as SEHNR and CDR2 as FQNEAQ (reference sequence). V lost 7 bases and J lost 1, with 14 bases in between. In DNA, the CDR3 is TGTGCCAGCATCCATCCCAGAGAGAGCAATCAGCCCCAGCATTTT. It translates to CASIHPRESNQPQHF.

The gene calls are TRBV6-6 and TRBJ2-7; D is perhaps TRBD1 (5 bases). The CDR3 sequence is 13 residues long. With 2 bases removed from V and 0 bases from J, the gap between germline ends came to 5 bases. Germline V gene lookup returns CDR1 MNHNY and CDR2 SVGAGI (reference sequence). CDR3 DNA sequence: TGTGCCAGCAGTTACCAGGGCTCCTACGAGCAGTACTTC. Amino acids: CASSYQGSYEQYF.

There are many counts of this clonotype. The rearrangement uses TRBV19 and TRBJ2-5; 10 nucleotides match TRBD1. The CDR3 is 15 amino acids. V lost 7 bases, J lost 6 bases, and 11 bases stayed unmatched. CDR1 and CDR2 from the germline V gene are LNHDA and SQIVND (reference sequence). DNA for the CDR3: TGTGCCAGTAATACCGGGACAGGGGCGGGCAAGACCCAGTACTTC. Its translation is CASNTGTGAGKTQYF.

This clonotype has a count of ten or more. The V gene is TRBV12-5, the J gene TRBJ2-3, with D hard to call. This CDR3 is 15 amino acids long. Germline CDR1 reads LGHNT; CDR2 reads FRNRAP. Trimming took 0 bases from V and 0 from J, leaving 7 bases between them. CDR3 protein: CASGLVVSSTDTQYF. CDR3 nucleotides: TGTGCTAGTGGTTTGGTAGTCTCGAGCACAGATACGCAGTATTTT. Drawing the rest from reference TRBV12-5 and TRBJ2-3, the complete variable domain is DARVTQTPRHKVTEMGQEVTMRCQPILGHNTVFWYRQTMMQGLELLAYFRNRAPLDDSGMPKDRFSAEMPDATLATLKIQPSEPRDSAVYFCASGLVVSSTDTQYFGPGTRLTVL.

This clonotype was found many times. V and J are TRBV7-8 and TRBJ2-3, with D perhaps matching TRBD1 or TRBD2 (6 bases each). Germline assignment: CDR1 SGHVS and CDR2 FQNEAQ. The CDR3 is 16 amino acids. Trimming stripped 0 bases from V and 0 bases from J, with 10 bases between. This chain's CDR3 is CASSLAGGSSTDTQYF. CDR3 coding DNA: TGTGCCAGCAGCTTAGCGGGGGGCTCTAGCACAGATACGCAGTATTTT.

This clonotype was recorded many times. This chain joins TRBV7-8 and TRBJ2-1; D unresolved. Germline V gene sequence: CDR1 SGHVS, CDR2 FQNEAQ. The CDR3 length is 13 residues. V was clipped by 1 base and J by 2 bases, with 3 bases between them. In DNA form, the CDR3 reads TGTGCCAGCAGCTTAGACGCCTACAATGAGCAGTTCTTC. Protein product: CASSLDAYNEQFF.

This clonotype was observed at least ten times. CDR3 DNA: TGCGCCAGCAGCCAAGATACGGGACAGGGTGGTCGGGAGCAGTTCTTC. Translation: CASSQDTGQGGREQFF. This chain connects TRBV4-1 to TRBJ2-1, with TRBD1 matching over 9 bases. Germline lookup yields CDR1 MGHRA and CDR2 YSYEKL. Trimming at V came to 0 bases and at J to 10 bases, leaving 10 bases not matched to a gene. The CDR3 length is 16 residues.

Of note for this clonotype: A single base separates this from a much larger clone, so it may be a read error. V gene TRBV30 combines with J gene TRBJ2-1, with 11 bases lining up with TRBD2. CDR3 size: 14 residues. Germline loops: CDR1 GTSNPN, CDR2 SVGIG (reference sequence). The CDR3 sequence is CTWSVLAGGDEQFF. CDR3 in DNA: TGTACCTGGAGTGTATTAGCGGGAGGGGATGAGCAGTTCTTC.

Concerning this clonotype itself: Since a much larger clone is just one base distant, this may be a read error. The genes are TRBV11-1 and TRBJ2-1; the D gene is possibly TRBD2 (6 bases). The CDR3 covers 13 residues. The germline V gene encodes CDR1 SGHAT and CDR2 FQDESV (reference sequence). The V gene lost 5 bases and the J gene lost 10 bases, with 15 bases spanning the gap. CDR3 nucleotide sequence: TGTGCCAGCAGCCTCGGGAACCGGGGGGAGCAGTTCTTC. Amino acids: CASSLGNRGEQFF. The full variable domain, with the rest looked up from reference TRBV11-1 and TRBJ2-1, is EAEVAQSPRYKITEKSQAVAFWCDPISGHATLYWYRQILGQGPELLVQFQDESVVDDSQLPKDRFSAERLKGVDSTLKIQPAELGDSAMYLCASSLGNRGEQFFGPGTRLTVL.

This clonotype appeared many times. The chain combines TRBV24-1 with TRBJ2-6; no firm D call. CDR1 is KGHDR and CDR2 is SFDVKD in the germline V gene. V lost 5 bases and J 4 bases, leaving 11 bases between the germline ends. This CDR3 comprises 15 residues. This CDR3 is CATSAPALGANVLTF. The DNA of the CDR3 is TGTGCCACCAGTGCCCCAGCTCTCGGGGCCAACGTCCTGACTTTC.

This clonotype was detected only a few times. This chain connects TRBV20-1 to TRBJ2-1; the D gene is possibly TRBD1 (6 bases). The CDR3 is 14 residues long. CDR1 is DFQATT, CDR2 SNEGSKA, per germline (reference sequence). Trimming pared 5 bases from V and 1 base from J, leaving 12 bases between. The CDR3, as DNA: TGCAGTGCTCATACAGGGTTTTCCTACAATGAGCAGTTCTTC. This codes for CSAHTGFSYNEQFF.

Points on this clonotype: One junction end does not reproduce the germline sequence, and a read error may be involved. The chain has TRBV25-1 and TRBJ2-7, with D hard to call. The CDR3 length is 12 residues. Germline CDR1 is MGHDK and CDR2 is SYGVNS. The CDR3 region has the DNA TGCGCCCGCAGTGACCTCGCATACGAGCAGTACTTC. Protein: CARSDLAYEQYF.

The table lists this clonotype with many counts. The rearrangement joins TRBV2 to TRBJ2-1, with TRBD2 identical over 12 bases. CDR1 is SNHLY and CDR2 is FYNNEI in the germline V gene. Unmatched junction bases numbered 23, after V lost 9 bases and J lost 8 bases. This CDR3 is 19 amino acids long. DNA for the CDR3: TGTGCCAGTTCTCATGGACCACCAACCCCGGGACTAGCGGGTCATGAGCAGTTCTTC. Translated: CASSHGPPTPGLAGHEQFF.